This TCR beta chain was captured in a study of cytomegalovirus exposure and HLA in healthy donors. Regarding the study as a whole: A few chains tied to CMV proved CMV antigen-specific in vitro. Researchers counted around 160 TCR beta chains as cytomegalovirus-associated. Most TCR sequences were uncommon, yet certain public TCRs appeared in many donors.

About this clone: Its target is not known.

Donors were ostensibly healthy at sampling, although undocumented immune exposures were probable. The PCR contained 60 Vbeta and 13 Jbeta primers. Clones were sequenced by immunoSEQ multiplex PCR, and TCRdb holds only the in-frame ones, with some missing. Of tens of thousands of clones in the sample, roughly 72% were seen once. The sample consisted of PBMCs. This clonotype was sampled from a woman between 50 and 59 years old in good health and CMV-seropositive.

The CDR3 DNA sequence: TGTGCCACCAGCCTCGACAGCGGGCCTCAGCCCCAGCATTTT. It encodes CATSLDSGPQPQHF. The chain has TRBV15 and TRBJ1-5, with D possibly being TRBD1 (5 bases). V dropped 5 bases and J dropped 6 bases, with 14 bases sitting between them. The length of the CDR3 is 14 residues. Germline V gene lookup returns CDR1 LNHNV and CDR2 YYDKDF (reference sequence).